This TCR beta chain was observed in a study of T cells in localized non-small cell lung cancer. Overall study findings and caveats: Of the top 100 tumor clones, median 57 were in adjacent lung, 25 to 30 among its top 100.

Using immunoSEQ multiplex PCR, the repertoire was profiled, and TCRdb retains in-frame clones only, with some absent. The data contain 24,000 or so clones, 86% of them singletons. About this clone itself: Its matching antigen is unknown.

Germline assignment: CDR1 MGHRA and CDR2 YSYEKL. Unmatched junction bases numbered 5, after V lost 3 bases and J lost 5 bases. The length of the CDR3 is 16 residues. The V and J genes are TRBV4-1 and TRBJ2-1; TRBD2 matches at 12 bases. Source: peripheral blood, taken before any cancer treatment. This TCR was recovered from a female donor older than 55 with stage I lung adenocarcinoma. Here the CDR3 reads CASSQPGLAGDNEQFF. In DNA form, the CDR3 reads TGCGCCAGCAGCCAGCCGGGACTAGCGGGTGACAATGAGCAGTTCTTC.